These 26 T cell receptor beta chains share one sample of origin, sequenced in a study of T-cell reconstitution after alpha-beta-depleted transplantation in children. Using unique molecular identifiers, the investigators prepared the TCRbeta library. Each CDR3 protein is one row after TCRdb ran MiXCR on the PCR reads. Counted here are 800,000 to 1,000,000 distinct CDR3 sequences, roughly 29% occurring once; the ten biggest clones make up 28%. Sequences were derived from PBMCs, mostly from graft donor cells, sampled 360 days after TCRalphabeta/CD19-depleted stem cell transplant. The origin of the receptors is a boy younger than two who had a stem cell transplant for SCID, so the T cells may come from the graft donor.

The chain joins TRBV12-5 to TRBJ2-3, with 7 bases lining up with TRBD1. CDR3 length: 12 residues. Looked up from germline, CDR1 is LGHNT and CDR2 is FRNRAP. With 11 bases clipped from V and 9 bases from J, the junction kept 11 bases outside the gene matches. The CDR3 loop reads CAGTNTGETQYF. The CDR3 nucleotides are TGTGCTGGAACCAATACAGGGGAGACGCAGTATTTT.

The rearrangement joins TRBV6-5 to TRBJ2-5, with TRBD1 as a possible D gene (5 bases). Germline V lookup: CDR1 MNHEY, CDR2 SVGAGI. CDR3 length equals 14 residues. V was pared by 2 bases and J by 5 bases, with 12 bases between. The CDR3 spells CASSYRWSGETQYF. In DNA form, the CDR3 reads TGTGCCAGCAGTTACAGGTGGTCAGGGGAGACCCAGTACTTC.

This clonotype occurred a few times. The chain employs TRBV5-1 and TRBJ2-3, with 9 bases matching TRBD1. Per germline, CDR1 SGHRS and CDR2 YFSETQ. The CDR3 runs to 13 residues. V dropped 10 bases and J dropped 6; count of bases not matched to a gene: 9. The CDR3 sequence: CAQSGTGRDTQYF. CDR3 DNA: TGCGCCCAATCCGGGACAGGGAGGGATACGCAGTATTTT.

V and J are TRBV11-1 and TRBJ2-7, with D possibly matching TRBD1 (5 bases). This CDR3 comprises 14 residues. Germline V gene sequence: CDR1 SGHAT, CDR2 FQDESV (reference sequence). V shed 6 bases and J shed 5 bases, with 17 bases lying between them. CDR3 sequence reads: CASSMGPGNNEQYF. CDR3 DNA sequence: TGTGCCAGCAGTATGGGGCCAGGTAACAACGAGCAGTACTTC.

This sequence joins TRBV10-3 and TRBJ2-1; 9 nucleotides match TRBD1. Germline V gives CDR1 ENHRY, CDR2 SYGVKD. V was pared by 6 bases and J by 4 bases, with 13 bases of the junction left unmatched. This CDR3 spans 17 amino acids. In nucleotides, the CDR3 is TGTGCCATCAGGACCCAAGAGGGGACAGGGTGGTACAATGAGCAGTTCTTC. This translates into CAIRTQEGTGWYNEQFF.

J is TRBJ2-2 and V is TRBV20-1; no clear D gene. Germline values: CDR1 DFQATT, CDR2 SNEGSKA (reference sequence). CDR3 length: 14 amino acids. The V end was cut by 4 bases, the J end by 1 base, with 10 bases between. Here the CDR3 DNA reads TGCAGTGCTACGGACGGCCGGAACACCGGGGAGCTGTTTTTT. Translating gives CSATDGRNTGELFF.

The chain combines TRBV4-2 with TRBJ1-2; D possibly corresponds to TRBD1 (5 bases). CDR1 LGHNA and CDR2 YNFKEQ come from the germline V gene. This CDR3 spans 13 amino acids. With 1 base removed from V and 4 bases from J, the gap between germline ends came to 7 bases. The CDR3 reads CASSQGDGYGYTF. The CDR3, as DNA: TGTGCCAGCAGCCAAGGGGACGGCTATGGCTACACCTTC.

V gene TRBV7-8 combines with J gene TRBJ2-3; 7 bases are shared with TRBD2. Losses at the gene ends were 1 base for V and 2 bases for J; bases not matched to a gene: 9. This CDR3 region has 17 residues. Germline lookup yields CDR1 SGHVS and CDR2 FQNEAQ. The CDR3 loop is CASSLVIAGTLTDTQYF. The DNA of the CDR3 is TGTGCCAGCAGCTTAGTGATAGCGGGTACTCTCACAGATACGCAGTATTTT.

The chain is built from TRBV5-6 and TRBJ2-1; the D gene is possibly TRBD2 (5 bases). The CDR3 runs 18 residues. With 5 bases removed from V and 9 bases from J, the gap between germline ends came to 30 bases. From germline, CDR1 is SGHDT and CDR2 YYEEEE. The CDR3 spells CASSPKEVRYSLRGEQFF. The CDR3 nucleotides are TGTGCCAGCAGTCCAAAAGAGGTCCGTTACTCCTTACGGGGTGAGCAGTTCTTC.

This chain joins TRBV6-1 and TRBJ1-4, with no clear D. Germline V gene lookup returns CDR1 MNHNS and CDR2 SASEGT. The CDR3 totals 14 residues. V lost 5 bases and J lost 8, with 15 bases in between. The CDR3 spells CASSRLRRREKLFF. The CDR3, as DNA: TGTGCCAGCAGTAGATTACGACGGAGGGAAAAACTGTTTTTT.

The gene calls are TRBV5-1 and TRBJ2-5; D is unclear. The germline V gene encodes CDR1 SGHRS and CDR2 YFSETQ. Trimming pared 2 bases from V and 6 bases from J, leaving 5 bases between. CDR3 length equals 11 residues. The CDR3 here is CASSFKQTQYF. CDR3 nucleotides: TGCGCCAGCAGCTTTAAGCAGACCCAGTACTTC.

The chain couples TRBV29-1 to TRBJ2-5; TRBD2 aligns across 11 bases. From germline, CDR1 is SQVTM and CDR2 ANQGSEA. This CDR3 has 14 amino acids. Trimming took 5 bases from V and 5 from J; bases not matched to a gene: 7. The CDR3 coding sequence is TGCAGCGTTTTTAGCGGGGGGGCAGGCGAGACCCAGTACTTC. Its protein is CSVFSGGAGETQYF.

This sequence joins TRBV5-1 and TRBJ2-1; no clear D gene. Germline CDR1 is SGHRS and CDR2 is YFSETQ. CDR3 length: 15 amino acids. Between the trimmed V and J ends, which lost 3 bases and 2 bases, there was a span of 12 bases. CDR3 amino acids: CASSSGKIAYNEQFF. The CDR3 DNA reads as TGCGCCAGCAGCTCCGGAAAGATCGCCTACAATGAGCAGTTCTTC. The full variable domain, in which reference TRBV5-1 and TRBJ2-1 provide the parts outside the CDR3, is KAGVTQTPRYLIKTRGQQVTLSCSPISGHRSVSWYQQTPGQGLQFLFEYFSETQRNKGNFPGRFSGRQFSNSRSEMNVSTLELGDSALYLCASSSGKIAYNEQFFGPGTRLTVL.

The chain couples TRBV20-1 to TRBJ2-7, with TRBD2 identical over 8 bases. CDR1 DFQATT and CDR2 SNEGSKA come from the germline V gene (reference sequence). The V and J ends lost 4 bases and 9 bases, in that order; junction bases with no gene match: 14. This CDR3 has 14 residues. The CDR3 sequence: CSAISLAGTRGQYF. CDR3 DNA sequence: TGCAGTGCTATTTCCTTAGCGGGGACGAGGGGGCAGTACTTC.

This clonotype was detected a few times. The CDR3 reads CASSYRAGTGVPQETQYF. The CDR3 DNA is TGTGCCAGCAGTTATCGGGCCGGGACAGGGGTACCGCAAGAGACCCAGTACTTC. The chain employs TRBV6-5 and TRBJ2-5, with 10 positions matching TRBD1. With V trimmed by 3 bases and J by 2 bases, 12 bases remained unmatched. The germline CDR1 and CDR2 sequences are MNHEY and SVGAGI. This CDR3 is 18 amino acids long.

This sequence joins TRBV7-8 and TRBJ1-3; TRBD1 matches 9 bases. The J segment lost 4 bases and the V segment lost 5 bases, leaving 9 bases of the junction unmatched. This CDR3 has 16 amino acids. Germline-derived CDR1 and CDR2 are SGHVS and FQNEAQ. The chain's CDR3 is CASSRGQGSGGNTIYF. CDR3 nucleotides: TGTGCCAGCAGCCGGGGACAGGGTTCGGGGGGAAACACCATATATTTT. Full variable domain (missing parts from reference TRBV7-8 and TRBJ1-3): GAGVSQSPRYKVAKRGQDVALRCDPISGHVSLFWYQQALGQGPEFLTYFQNEAQLDKSGLPSDRFFAERPEGSVSTLKIQRTQQEDSAVYLCASSRGQGSGGNTIYFGEGSWLTVV.

The rearrangement joins TRBV10-3 to TRBJ1-1, with a tentative D call TRBD1 (6 bases). V was cut by 5 bases and J by 7 bases, with 14 bases left in between. CDR3 length: 13 amino acids. The germline gives CDR1 ENHRY, CDR2 SYGVKD. CDR3 DNA sequence: TGTGCCATCAGTAAGCGGGACACGGGTGAAGCTTTCTTT. Amino acids: CAISKRDTGEAFF.

The table lists this clonotype with a few counts. This chain links TRBV6-1 with TRBJ2-1, with D possibly TRBD1 on 6 matching bases. Germline assignment: CDR1 MNHNS and CDR2 SASEGT. The CDR3 consists of 15 residues. The germline V and J ends were trimmed by 6 bases and 3 bases, with 15 bases remaining between them. In nucleotides, the CDR3 is TGTGCCAGCAGCCCCCCAGGGGTCCTCTACAATGAGCAGTTCTTC. This gives the protein CASSPPGVLYNEQFF.

This clonotype was counted ten times or more. The CDR3 DNA reads as TGTGCCAGCAGCTCTCGTACTAGCGGGGGGAGCTACGAGCAGTACTTC. Translated: CASSSRTSGGSYEQYF. J is TRBJ2-7 and V is TRBV9, with 12 bases aligning to TRBD2. This CDR3 region has 16 residues. J was trimmed by 3 bases and V by 4 bases; bases with no gene match: 8. CDR1 and CDR2 from the germline V gene are SGDLS and YYNGEE.

This clonotype occurred once. The rearrangement joins TRBV5-1 to TRBJ2-3, with a tentative D call TRBD1 (6 bases). CDR3 length equals 15 residues. With 4 bases removed from V and 5 bases from J, the gap between germline ends came to 17 bases. From germline, CDR1 is SGHRS and CDR2 YFSETQ. CDR3 bases: TGCGCCAGCAGCCTCATCGAGGGGGATCAAGATACGCAGTATTTT. Its translation: CASSLIEGDQDTQYF.

V usage is TRBV18 and J usage is TRBJ2-7; possible D gene TRBD1, 5 bases. The germline CDR1 and CDR2 sequences are KGHSH and LQKENI. V lost 6 bases and J 0 bases, leaving 18 bases between the germline ends. This CDR3 region has 16 residues. The CDR3 DNA reads TGTGCCAGCTCCCCGACAGAACGGAGAACCTCCTACGAGCAGTACTTC. As protein: CASSPTERRTSYEQYF.

This clonotype was observed a few times. The V call is TRBV20-1, the J call TRBJ2-5, with 11 bases fitting TRBD2. V was clipped by 3 bases and J by 1 base; unmatched bases: 7. Germline values: CDR1 DFQATT, CDR2 SNEGSKA (reference sequence). This CDR3 contains 16 residues. CDR3 sequence reads: CSARDGLAGFQETQYF. The CDR3 nucleotides read TGCAGTGCTAGGGATGGACTAGCGGGTTTCCAAGAGACCCAGTACTTC.

This clonotype has at least ten counts. The chain links TRBV12-3 or TRBV12-4 to TRBJ2-7, with D possibly being TRBD1 (6 bases). With 9 bases removed from V and 2 bases from J, the gap between germline ends came to 14 bases. This CDR3 comprises 13 residues. CDR3 DNA sequence: TGTGCCAGTCGTGGGTCAGGGGCCTACGAGCAGTACTTC. It codes for CASRGSGAYEQYF.

Turning to this clonotype: Germline and junction disagree at one end, which may indicate a read error. The chain combines TRBV20-1 with TRBJ2-7, with TRBD2 matching 10 bases. The CDR3 loop spans 17 amino acids. Germline assignment: CDR1 DFQATT and CDR2 SNEGSKA (reference sequence). The CDR3 protein is CCARGASGGPGGSEQYF. DNA of the CDR3: TGCTGTGCTAGGGGGGCTAGCGGGGGCCCCGGGGGCTCCGAGCAGTACTTC.

The V and J genes are TRBV28 and TRBJ2-1; perhaps TRBD2 as D (5 bases). CDR3 size: 16 residues. The V and J ends lost 5 bases and 9 bases respectively, with 23 bases between them. Looked up from germline, CDR1 is MDHEN and CDR2 is SYDVKM. CDR3 in amino acids: CASSPLLSGSYVEQFF. As DNA, the CDR3 is TGTGCCAGCAGTCCGCTGCTCAGCGGAAGCTACGTTGAGCAGTTCTTC.

This clonotype was found a few times. The CDR3 DNA is TGCGCCAGCAGCTTAGGTCAGAGAAATTCACCCCTCCACTTT. This translates into CASSLGQRNSPLHF. J is TRBJ1-6 and V is TRBV5-1, with D unclear. From germline, CDR1 is SGHRS and CDR2 YFSETQ. V lost 2 bases and J lost 7, with 10 bases in between. The CDR3 consists of 14 residues.